Listed here are 2 T cell receptor beta chains from one sample, sequenced in a study of T cells after posttransplantation cyclophosphamide. A marrow graft followed busulfan-fludarabine conditioning, with cyclophosphamide on days +3 and +4. Sequencing used immunoSEQ multiplex PCR; TCRdb keeps in-frame clones, though not all of them. Listed here are 15,000 to 20,000 clones without any singletons, the top ten holding around 0.56%. Sequencing used PBMCs, obtained after allogeneic stem cell transplant with posttransplant cyclophosphamide. Receptors were obtained from a female patient in her 30s who received an allogeneic stem cell transplant from a related donor, was CMV-positive, and had no GVHD. The graft donor may have given rise to some T cells.

This clone has ten or more counts. This chain connects TRBV28 to TRBJ2-7, with TRBD2 identical over 11 bases. The CDR3 runs to 18 residues. Germline V gives CDR1 MDHEN, CDR2 SYDVKM. Trimming at V came to 8 bases and at J to 0 bases, leaving 15 bases not matched to a gene. CDR3 nucleotide sequence: TGTGCCAGCGTGGGGCTAGGGGGACTAGCGGACAGCTCCTACGAGCAGTACTTC. Translated: CASVGLGGLADSSYEQYF.

This clone was observed many times. This chain joins TRBV6-4 and TRBJ2-7, with 7 nucleotides matching TRBD1. J lost 2 bases, V lost 6 bases, and 7 bases had no gene match. CDR1 and CDR2 (germline): MRHNA, SNTAGT. CDR3 length: 14 amino acids. DNA of the CDR3: TGTGCCAGCAGCGGGGCCGGGACAGCCTACGAGCAGTACTTC. Translated, it gives CASSGAGTAYEQYF.